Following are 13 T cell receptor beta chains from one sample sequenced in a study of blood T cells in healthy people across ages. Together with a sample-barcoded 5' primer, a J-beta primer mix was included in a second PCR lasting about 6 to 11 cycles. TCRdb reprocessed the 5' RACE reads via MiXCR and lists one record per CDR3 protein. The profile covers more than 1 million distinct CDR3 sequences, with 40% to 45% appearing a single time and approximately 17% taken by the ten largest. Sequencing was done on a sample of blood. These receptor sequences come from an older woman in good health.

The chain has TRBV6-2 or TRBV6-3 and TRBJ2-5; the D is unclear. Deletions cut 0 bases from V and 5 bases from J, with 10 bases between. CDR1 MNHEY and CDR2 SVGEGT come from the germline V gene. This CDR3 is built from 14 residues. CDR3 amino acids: CASSYSISGETQYF. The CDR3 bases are TGTGCCAGCAGTTACTCGATCAGTGGCGAGACCCAGTACTTC.

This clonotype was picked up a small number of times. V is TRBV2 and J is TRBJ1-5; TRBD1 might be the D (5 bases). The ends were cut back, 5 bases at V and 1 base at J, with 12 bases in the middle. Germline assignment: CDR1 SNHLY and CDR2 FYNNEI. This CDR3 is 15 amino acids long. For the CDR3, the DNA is TGTGCCAGCAGTCTGGGAGGGGACAGCAATCAGCCCCAGCATTTT. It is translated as CASSLGGDSNQPQHF. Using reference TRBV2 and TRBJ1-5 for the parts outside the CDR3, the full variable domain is EPEVTQTPSHQVTQMGQEVILRCVPISNHLYFYWYRQILGQKVEFLVSFYNNEISEKSEIFDDQFSVERPDGSNFTLKIRSTKLEDSAMYFCASSLGGDSNQPQHFGDGTRLSIL.

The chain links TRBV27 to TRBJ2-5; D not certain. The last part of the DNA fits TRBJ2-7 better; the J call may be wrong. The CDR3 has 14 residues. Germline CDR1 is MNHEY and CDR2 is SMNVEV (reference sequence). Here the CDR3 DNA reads TGTGCCAGCAGTTTAGGTGGGATCGTCTACGAGCAGTACTTC. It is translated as CASSLGGIVYEQYF.

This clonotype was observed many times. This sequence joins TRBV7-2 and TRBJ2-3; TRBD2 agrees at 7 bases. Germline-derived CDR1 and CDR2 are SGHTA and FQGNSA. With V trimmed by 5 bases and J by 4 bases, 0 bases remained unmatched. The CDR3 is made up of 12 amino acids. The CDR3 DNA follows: TGTGCCAGCAGCGGGGGGGCAGATACGCAGTATTTT. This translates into CASSGGADTQYF.

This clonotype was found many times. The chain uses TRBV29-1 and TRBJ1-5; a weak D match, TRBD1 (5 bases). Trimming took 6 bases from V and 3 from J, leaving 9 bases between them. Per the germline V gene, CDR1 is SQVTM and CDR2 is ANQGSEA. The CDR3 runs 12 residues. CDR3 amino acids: CSVGGLNQPQHF. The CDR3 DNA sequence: TGCAGCGTCGGGGGACTCAATCAGCCCCAGCATTTT.

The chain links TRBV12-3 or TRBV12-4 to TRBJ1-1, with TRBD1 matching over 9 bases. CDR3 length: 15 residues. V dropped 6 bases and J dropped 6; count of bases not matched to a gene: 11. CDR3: CASSFLQGAGAEAFF. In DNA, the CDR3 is TGTGCCAGCAGCTTCCTACAGGGGGCAGGGGCTGAAGCTTTCTTT.

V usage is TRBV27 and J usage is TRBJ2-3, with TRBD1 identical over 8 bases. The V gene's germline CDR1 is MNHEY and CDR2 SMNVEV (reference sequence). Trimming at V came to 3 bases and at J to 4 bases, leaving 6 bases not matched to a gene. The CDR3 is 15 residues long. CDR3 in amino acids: CASSFQGALADTQYF. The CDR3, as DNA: TGTGCCAGCAGTTTTCAGGGGGCGCTTGCAGATACGCAGTATTTT.

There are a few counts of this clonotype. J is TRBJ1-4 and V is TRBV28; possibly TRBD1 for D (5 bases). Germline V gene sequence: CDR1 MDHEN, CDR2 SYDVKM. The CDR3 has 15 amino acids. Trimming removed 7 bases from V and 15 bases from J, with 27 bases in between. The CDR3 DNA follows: TGTGCCAGCACAAATGTCAAGCCTAATGAGGGGAGTGTGTTTTTT. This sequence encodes CASTNVKPNEGSVFF. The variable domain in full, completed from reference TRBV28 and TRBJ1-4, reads DVKVTQSSRYLVKRTGEKVFLECVQDMDHENMFWYRQDPGLGLRLIYFSYDVKMKEKGDIPEGYSVSREKKERFSLILESASTNQTSMYLCASTNVKPNEGSVFFGSGTQLSVL.

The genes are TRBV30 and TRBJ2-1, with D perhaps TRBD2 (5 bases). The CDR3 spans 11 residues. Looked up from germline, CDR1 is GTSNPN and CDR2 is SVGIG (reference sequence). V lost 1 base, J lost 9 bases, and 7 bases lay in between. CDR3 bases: TGTGCCTGGAGTGAAGCGGCTGAGCAGTTCTTC. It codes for CAWSEAAEQFF.

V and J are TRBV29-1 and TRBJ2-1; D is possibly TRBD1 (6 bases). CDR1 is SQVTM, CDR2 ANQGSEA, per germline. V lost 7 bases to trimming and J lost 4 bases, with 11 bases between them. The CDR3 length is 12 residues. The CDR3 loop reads CSARDKYNEQFF. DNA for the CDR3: TGCAGCGCCCGGGACAAATACAATGAGCAGTTCTTC.

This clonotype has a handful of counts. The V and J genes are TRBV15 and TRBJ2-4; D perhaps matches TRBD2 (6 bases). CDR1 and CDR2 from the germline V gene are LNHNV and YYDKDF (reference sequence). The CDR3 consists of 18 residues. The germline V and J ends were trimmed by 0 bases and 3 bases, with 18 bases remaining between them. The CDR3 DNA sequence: TGTGCCACCAGCAGAGATGCTAGCGTCAACCGAGGCAAAAACATTCAGTACTTC. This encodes CATSRDASVNRGKNIQYF.

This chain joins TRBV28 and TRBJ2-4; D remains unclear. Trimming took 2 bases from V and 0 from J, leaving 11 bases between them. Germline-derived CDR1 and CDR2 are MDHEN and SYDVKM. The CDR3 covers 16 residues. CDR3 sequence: CASSLGQALAKNIQYF. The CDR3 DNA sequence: TGTGCCAGCAGTTTAGGGCAGGCCTTAGCCAAAAACATTCAGTACTTC. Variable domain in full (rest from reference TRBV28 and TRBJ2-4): DVKVTQSSRYLVKRTGEKVFLECVQDMDHENMFWYRQDPGLGLRLIYFSYDVKMKEKGDIPEGYSVSREKKERFSLILESASTNQTSMYLCASSLGQALAKNIQYFGAGTRLSVL.

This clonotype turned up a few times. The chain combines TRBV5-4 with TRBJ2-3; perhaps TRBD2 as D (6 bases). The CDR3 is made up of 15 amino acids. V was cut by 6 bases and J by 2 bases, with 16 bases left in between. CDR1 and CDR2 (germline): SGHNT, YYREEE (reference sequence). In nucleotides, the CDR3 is TGTGCCAGCACCCCTTCCGGGGGAGACACAGATACGCAGTATTTT. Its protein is CASTPSGGDTDTQYF.